Sequencing of this T cell receptor (beta chain) was carried out in a study of early T cells in non-severe SARS-CoV-2 infection. Study at large: Unpaired chains resulted from sequencing bulk RNA of unsorted whole blood. General study findings and limits: VDJdb-based matching was biased toward anti-spike CD8 responses and missed private and CD4 specificities.

This CDR3 region has 12 residues. V gave up 6 bases and J gave up 6 bases, with 6 bases separating them. The TCR library protocol was used to attach unique molecular identifiers. These identifiers were attached to individual cDNA molecules. TCRdb used MiXCR to reprocess the 5' RACE reads, holding one entry per CDR3 protein. Of about 70,000 distinct CDR3 sequences listed, roughly 12% are singletons. A few counts support this clonotype. Its antigen is as yet unknown. The sequences come from whole blood, collected at baseline. The receptor was isolated from an adult who was a healthcare worker with PCR-confirmed SARS-CoV-2 infection or an uninfected control (not recorded which). The donor label of this sample is uncertain. This sequence joins TRBV12-3 or TRBV12-4 and TRBJ1-6; D uncertain. The CDR3 nucleotides read TGTGCCAGCAGACCATCTAATTCACCCCTCCACTTT. It translates to CASRPSNSPLHF.